The 4 T cell receptor beta chains in this list originate from one sample, sequenced in a study of blood T cell repertoires in COVID-19. Clones were sequenced by immunoSEQ multiplex PCR, and TCRdb holds only the in-frame ones, with some missing. This table has more than 250,000 clones, roughly nine tenths appearing once. Material: peripheral blood. The receptors derive from a young man who had recovered from COVID-19.

V usage is TRBV4-2 and J usage is TRBJ2-1, with 14 bases that match TRBD2. CDR1 and CDR2 from the germline V gene are LGHNA and YNFKEQ. Trimming at V came to 0 bases and at J to 7 bases, leaving 5 bases not matched to a gene. The CDR3 has 17 amino acids. The CDR3 here is CASSQEGLAGAGNEQFF. The CDR3, as DNA: TGTGCCAGCAGCCAAGAGGGACTAGCGGGAGCTGGAAATGAGCAGTTCTTC.

V is TRBV18 and J is TRBJ2-7; a possible D gene is TRBD2 (6 bases). Trimming shortened V by 0 bases and J by 6 bases, and 15 bases separated the two germline ends. This CDR3 is built from 15 residues. CDR1 and CDR2 from the germline V gene are KGHSH and LQKENI. The CDR3 reads CASSPPTSTSGEQYF. CDR3 nucleotide sequence: TGTGCCAGCTCACCACCCACTAGCACTTCGGGCGAGCAGTACTTC.

Concerning this clone: One junction end disagrees with the germline gene, perhaps due to a read error. The chain carries TRBV4-1 and TRBJ1-5; D is possibly TRBD1 (6 bases). Germline CDR1 MGHRA, CDR2 YSYEKL. The CDR3 covers 19 residues. The CDR3: CASSQDSGGSNLRGQPQHF. CDR3 DNA sequence: TGCGCCAGCAGTCAAGACTCGGGGGGCTCAAATTTACGGGGTCAGCCCCAGCATTTT.

The chain uses TRBV9 and TRBJ2-7; 14 nucleotides agree with TRBD2. Trimming cost V 4 bases and J 4 bases; bases outside gene matches: 7. CDR1 and CDR2 (germline): SGDLS, YYNGEE. The CDR3 spans 16 residues. CDR3 coding DNA: TGTGCCAGCAGCAAAGGGACTAGCGGGAGTCTATACGAGCAGTACTTC. Translated: CASSKGTSGSLYEQYF.